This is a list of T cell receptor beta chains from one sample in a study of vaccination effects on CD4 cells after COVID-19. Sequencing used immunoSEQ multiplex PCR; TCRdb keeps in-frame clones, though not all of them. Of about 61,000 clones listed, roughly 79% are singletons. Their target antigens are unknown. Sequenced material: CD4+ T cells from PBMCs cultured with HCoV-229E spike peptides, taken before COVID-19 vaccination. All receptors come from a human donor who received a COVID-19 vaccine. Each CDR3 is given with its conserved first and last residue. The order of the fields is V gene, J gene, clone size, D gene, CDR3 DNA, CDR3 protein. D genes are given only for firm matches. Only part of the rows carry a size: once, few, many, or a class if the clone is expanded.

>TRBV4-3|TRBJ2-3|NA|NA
TGCGCCAGCAGCCAAGATCCCGGCGGGCGGTACACAGATACGCAGTATTTT
CASSQDPGGRYTDTQYF
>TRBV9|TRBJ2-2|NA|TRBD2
TGTGCCAGCAGCGTAGTAGCGGGGGGGCCCTTCGGGGAGCTGTTTTTT
CASSVVAGGPFGELFF
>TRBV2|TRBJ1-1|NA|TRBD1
TGTGCCAGCAGTCGTTGGACAGGGAGGAGGAACACTGAAGCTTTCTTT
CASSRWTGRRNTEAFF
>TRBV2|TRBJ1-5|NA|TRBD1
TGTGCCAGCAGACAGGGGGCGAGTCAGCCCCAGCATTTT
CASRQGASQPQHF
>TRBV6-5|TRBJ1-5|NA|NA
TGTGCCAGCAGTCCCAGCAATCAGCCCCAGCATTTT
CASSPSNQPQHF
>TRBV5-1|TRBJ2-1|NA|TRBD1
TGCGCCAGCAGCTTGAGTGGGACAGGGACCTACAATGAGCAGTTCTTC
CASSLSGTGTYNEQFF
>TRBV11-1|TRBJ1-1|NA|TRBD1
TGTGCCAGCAGCGTGGACAGGGGGAGCACTGAAGCTTTCTTT
CASSVDRGSTEAFF
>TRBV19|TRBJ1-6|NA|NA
TGTGCCAGTAGTACTTCCCCAAGCAATTCACCCCTCCACTTT
CASSTSPSNSPLHF
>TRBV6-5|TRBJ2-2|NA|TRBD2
TGTGCCAGCAAGCGCCGGGGGGTCGACACCGGGGAGCTGTTTTTT
CASKRRGVDTGELFF
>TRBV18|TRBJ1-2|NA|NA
TGTGCCAGCTCACCACCGAGGGGTTTGGGTGGCTACACCTTC
CASSPPRGLGGYTF
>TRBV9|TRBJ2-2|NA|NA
TGTGCCAGCAGCGCGGACTCCCACACCGGGGAGCTGTTTTTT
CASSADSHTGELFF
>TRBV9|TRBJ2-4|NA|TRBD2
TGTGCCAGCAGCTCGGGACTAGCGGGGGCCAAAAACATTCAGTACTTC
CASSSGLAGAKNIQYF
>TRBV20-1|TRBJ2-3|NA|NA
TGCAGTGCTAGTGTCCTAGCGCTTAGCACAGATACGCAGTATTTT
CSASVLALSTDTQYF
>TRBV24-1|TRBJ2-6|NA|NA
TGTGCCACCAGTGGTGGTCTAGGGGCAGGGGACTCTGGGGCCAACGTCCTGACTTTC
CATSGGLGAGDSGANVLTF
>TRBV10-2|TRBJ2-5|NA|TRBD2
TGCGCCAGCATAAAGGCGGGACTAGCGGAAGAGACCCAGTACTTC
CASIKAGLAEETQYF
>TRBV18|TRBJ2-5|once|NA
TGTGCCAGCTCACCACTAAAAACCCCCCAAGAGACCCAGTACTTC
CASSPLKTPQETQYF
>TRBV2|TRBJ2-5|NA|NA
TGTGCCAGCAGTGAACTGGGGGAAGAGACCCAGTACTTC
CASSELGEETQYF
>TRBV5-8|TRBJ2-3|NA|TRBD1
TGTGCCAGCCCCAACAGGGGGCCCACAGATACGCAGTATTTT
CASPNRGPTDTQYF
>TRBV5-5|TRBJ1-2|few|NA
TGTGCCAGCAGCTTGAGAGCAGCAGGAAATTTCTATGGCTACACCTTC
CASSLRAAGNFYGYTF
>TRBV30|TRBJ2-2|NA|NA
TGTGCCTGGAGTACCGGGGGGCCCAGCACCGGGGAGCTGTTTTTT
CAWSTGGPSTGELFF
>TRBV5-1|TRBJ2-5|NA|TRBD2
TGCGCCAGCAGTGACAATGCGGGGGGGCCGGAGACCCAGTACTTC
CASSDNAGGPETQYF
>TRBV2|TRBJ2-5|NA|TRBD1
TGTGCCAGCAGCGTGGGACAGGGGATAGAGACCCAGTACTTC
CASSVGQGIETQYF
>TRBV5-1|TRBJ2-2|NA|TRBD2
TGCGCCAGCAGTCCCGGGACTAGCGGGGCGGACACCGGGGAGCTGTTTTTT
CASSPGTSGADTGELFF
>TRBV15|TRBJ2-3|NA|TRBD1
TGTGCCACCAGCAGTAAGACAGGGATGAATACGCAGTATTTT
CATSSKTGMNTQYF
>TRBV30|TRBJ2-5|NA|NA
TGTGCCTGGAGTCCAGGGCAAGAGACCCAGTACTTC
CAWSPGQETQYF
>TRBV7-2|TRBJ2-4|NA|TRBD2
TGTGCCAGCAGCTTAGGTAGCGGGGGGCTGGGAAACATTCAGTACTTC
CASSLGSGGLGNIQYF
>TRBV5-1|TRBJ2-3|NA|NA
TGCGCCAGCAGCTTGGCCTTTTCGGGAGGCACAGATACGCAGTATTTT
CASSLAFSGGTDTQYF
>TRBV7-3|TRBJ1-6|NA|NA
TGTGCCAGCAGCTCTGTGGACGGACCCCTCCACTTT
CASSSVDGPLHF
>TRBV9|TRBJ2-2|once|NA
TGTGCCAGCAGCGTAAGTCTCGGGGGCCGCGACACCGGGGAGCTGTTTTTT
CASSVSLGGRDTGELFF
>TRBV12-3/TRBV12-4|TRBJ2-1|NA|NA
TGTGCCAGCAGTTCACAATACAGGACTCGGCAGTTCTTC
CASSSQYRTRQFF
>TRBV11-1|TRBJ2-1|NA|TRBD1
TGTGCCAGCAGCTCGCAAGGGGGCCCCTACAATGAGCAGTTCTTC
CASSSQGGPYNEQFF
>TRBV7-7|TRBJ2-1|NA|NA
TGTGCCAGCAGCCAACAGGACCGGGATGAGCAGTTCTTC
CASSQQDRDEQFF
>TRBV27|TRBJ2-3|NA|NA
TGTGCCAGCAGTCCTCAGGGGACTACGCAGTATTTT
CASSPQGTTQYF
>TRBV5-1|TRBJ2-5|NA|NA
TGCGCCAGCAGCTTGGGAGGGGATATAACCCAGTACTTC
CASSLGGDITQYF
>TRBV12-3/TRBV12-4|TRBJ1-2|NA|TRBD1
TGTGCCAGCAGTGTGAGACAGGGAGAAGGCTACACCTTC
CASSVRQGEGYTF